This TCR beta chain was sequenced during a study of blood T cell repertoires in COVID-19. The germline V gene encodes CDR1 SQVTM and CDR2 ANQGSEA. CDR3 size: 16 residues. Trimming took off 2 bases at V and 7 bases at J, with 20 bases between the two ends. This clone occurred once. Produced via immunoSEQ multiplex PCR; TCRdb's table is partial and in-frame only. This sample carries approximately 350,000 clones, less than 90% of them seen once, and the ten largest clones take just over 7%. V is TRBV29-1 and J is TRBJ2-2, with D possibly matching TRBD1 (6 bases). The source of this sequence is a woman aged 55-69 years with COVID-19, enrolled during active disease. Sequencing used peripheral blood. The CDR3 nucleotides read TGCAGCGTTGAAAGTCGATCGGGGACATATCACGGGGAGCTGTTTTTT. It encodes CSVESRSGTYHGELFF.